These 8 T cell receptor beta chains share one sample of origin, sequenced in a study of T cell changes during pregnancy in multiple sclerosis. Generated by immunoSEQ multiplex PCR, the TCRdb table keeps only in-frame clones and is missing some. The repertoire holds tens of thousands of clones, roughly 93% seen once, with roughly 0.33% in the top ten. The specimen comprised CD4+ T cells from peripheral blood mononuclear cells, sampled before pregnancy. The receptor source for this set is a female donor with multiple sclerosis, enrolled in a pregnancy study.

V is TRBV25-1 and J is TRBJ2-1; tentative D call: TRBD2 (5 bases). CDR1 and CDR2 from the germline V gene are MGHDK and SYGVNS. The V gene lost 3 bases and the J gene lost 4 bases, with 10 bases spanning the gap. The CDR3 has 14 amino acids. CDR3 sequence (DNA): TGTGCCAGCAGTGAGACTACGGGGTACAATGAGCAGTTCTTC. Amino acid sequence: CASSETTGYNEQFF.

The chain carries TRBV9 and TRBJ1-2; no firm D call. Germline loops: CDR1 SGDLS, CDR2 YYNGEE. Deletions cut 1 base from V and 5 bases from J, with 9 bases between. The CDR3 has 13 residues. CDR3 in DNA: TGTGCCAGCAGCGTAAACAGTTGGTATGGCTACACCTTC. Its protein product is CASSVNSWYGYTF. Full variable domain (remainder filled in from reference TRBV9 and TRBJ1-2): DSGVTQTPKHLITATGQRVTLRCSPRSGDLSVYWYQQSLDQGLQFLIQYYNGEERAKGNILERFSAQQFPDLHSELNLSSLELGDSALYFCASSVNSWYGYTFGSGTRLTVV.

The chain uses TRBV10-3 and TRBJ2-2; D remains unclear. The V and J ends lost 0 bases and 0 bases respectively, with 5 bases between them. CDR1 and CDR2 (germline): ENHRY, SYGVKD. This CDR3 has 15 amino acids. In nucleotides, the CDR3 is TGTGCCATCAGTGAGTCGACAACGAACACCGGGGAGCTGTTTTTT. The encoded protein is CAISESTTNTGELFF.

The chain carries TRBV7-2 and TRBJ1-4; D is perhaps TRBD1 (5 bases). V lost 3 bases to trimming and J lost 7 bases, with 18 bases between them. Per the germline V gene, CDR1 is SGHTA and CDR2 is FQGNSA. The CDR3 has 16 residues. The CDR3 nucleotides are TGTGCCAGCAGCTTTTCGTCCGGGTCTAGGGGTGAAAAACTGTTTTTT. It specifies CASSFSSGSRGEKLFF.

This clone has just a few counts. The chain couples TRBV7-2 to TRBJ2-7; 7 nucleotides line up with TRBD1. Per germline, CDR1 SGHTA and CDR2 FQGNSA. This CDR3 spans 15 amino acids. V lost 3 bases and J lost 2; bases outside the gene matches: 7. In DNA form, the CDR3 reads TGTGCCAGCAGCTTTAGTGGGACAGATGCCTACGAGCAGTACTTC. It specifies CASSFSGTDAYEQYF. Using reference TRBV7-2 and TRBJ2-7 for the parts outside the CDR3, the full variable domain is GAGVSQSPSNKVTEKGKDVELRCDPISGHTALYWYRQSLGQGLEFLIYFQGNSAPDKSGLPSDRFSAERTGGSVSTLTIQRTQQEDSAVYLCASSFSGTDAYEQYFGPGTRLTVT.

The J gene is TRBJ2-2, the V gene TRBV6-5; TRBD1 matches at 9 bases. Looked up from germline, CDR1 is MNHEY and CDR2 is SVGAGI. The length of the CDR3 is 14 residues. J was trimmed by 6 bases and V by 6 bases; bases with no gene match: 5. Here the CDR3 reads CASRPGQGPGELFF. Here the CDR3 DNA reads TGTGCCAGCAGGCCGGGACAGGGTCCCGGGGAGCTGTTTTTT.

This clone was observed a single time. V is TRBV7-3 and J is TRBJ2-3; D not certain. The ends were cut back, 2 bases at V and 0 bases at J, with 6 bases in the middle. The CDR3 loop spans 14 amino acids. Per germline, CDR1 SGHTA and CDR2 FQGTGA. The CDR3 is CASSLSPSTDTQYF. CDR3 DNA sequence: TGTGCCAGCAGCTTATCCCCTAGCACAGATACGCAGTATTTT.

The V call is TRBV29-1, the J call TRBJ1-5, with 9 bases lining up with TRBD1. V was pared by 7 bases and J by 1 base, with 14 bases of the junction left unmatched. The CDR3 has 17 residues. Germline V gene lookup returns CDR1 SQVTM and CDR2 ANQGSEA. The CDR3 region has the DNA TGCAGCGACCCGCTACGACAGGGGGGGCTGAGCAATCAGCCCCAGCATTTT. Its protein product is CSDPLRQGGLSNQPQHF.